These 23 T cell receptor beta chains were all obtained from the same sample, sequenced in a study of CD8+ T cells in alopecia areata (dated by TCRdb to about 2018). The time point label on this specimen signifies: baseline before oral tofacitinib. Receptor libraries were prepared by the immunoSEQ multiplex PCR assay. RNA was extracted from all samples and reverse transcribed into cDNA as template for TCR sequencing. TCRdb carries this immuneACCESS record with in-frame sequences only. Its versions omit some clonotypes, under half of them owing to an unresolved V gene in the studies checked, with the rest unexplained. A total of roughly 200,000 clones appear in this sample, about 63% of them only once. More than 1.5% of the sample is in the top ten clones. Sample: CD4+ T cells sorted from blood, taken at week 0. The receptor set was obtained from a human donor with alopecia areata.

The chain carries TRBV10-3 and TRBJ2-7; TRBD1 is a possible D gene (6 bases). CDR3 size: 12 residues. The germline V and J ends were trimmed by 8 bases and 2 bases, with 10 bases remaining between them. CDR1 ENHRY and CDR2 SYGVKD come from the germline V gene. The CDR3 bases are TGTGCCATCGGGGGCACTACCTACGAGCAGTACTTC. Protein product: CAIGGTTYEQYF.

This clone has a handful of counts. CDR3 in amino acids: CARREGPTEAFF. The CDR3 DNA reads TGTGCCCGCCGGGAGGGACCCACTGAAGCTTTCTTT. The V call is TRBV30, the J call TRBJ1-1, with D perhaps TRBD1 (5 bases). This CDR3 spans 12 amino acids. CDR1 GTSNPN and CDR2 SVGIG come from the germline V gene (reference sequence). Trimming took off 8 bases at V and 4 bases at J, with 14 bases between the two ends. Based on the CDR3 plus reference TRBV30 and TRBJ1-1, the full variable domain is SQTIHQWPATLVQPVGSPLSLECTVEGTSNPNLYWYRQAAGRGLQLLFYSVGIGQISSEVPQNLSASRPQDRQFILSSKKLLLSDSGFYLCARREGPTEAFFGQGTRLTVV.

This clone was seen more than once but under ten times. The chain uses TRBV5-1 and TRBJ2-2, with a possible D match to TRBD2 (5 bases). Trimming removed 4 bases from V and 0 bases from J, with 10 bases in between. The CDR3 totals 15 residues. Germline CDR1 is SGHRS and CDR2 is YFSETQ. The CDR3 protein is CASSPNGANTGELFF. The CDR3 DNA reads TGCGCCAGCAGCCCTAACGGGGCGAACACCGGGGAGCTGTTTTTT.

The chain has TRBV29-1 and TRBJ1-1; the match to TRBD1 covers 9 bases. Trimming at V came to 4 bases and at J to 8 bases, leaving 11 bases not matched to a gene. The CDR3 runs to 14 residues. The germline CDR1 and CDR2 sequences are SQVTM and ANQGSEA. The CDR3 sequence is CSVALGQGWTEAFF. In DNA, the CDR3 is TGCAGCGTTGCCCTCGGACAGGGGTGGACCGAAGCTTTCTTT.

In its sample, this clone was seen once. The chain has TRBV9 and TRBJ2-1, with 11 positions matching TRBD2. Germline CDR1 and CDR2: SGDLS and YYNGEE. V lost 0 bases, J lost 7 bases, and 3 bases stayed unmatched. The length of the CDR3 is 15 residues. The CDR3 sequence is CASSVGASGGNEQFF. CDR3 bases: TGTGCCAGCAGCGTAGGAGCTAGCGGGGGGAATGAGCAGTTCTTC.

This clone was counted only a few times. Other nucleotide sequences from this sample produce the same CDR3. The V call is TRBV4-2, the J call TRBJ2-2; D unresolved. The CDR3 extends over 14 amino acids. The V and J ends lost 1 base and 0 bases respectively, with 3 bases between them. Germline-derived CDR1 and CDR2 are LGHNA and YNFKEQ. CDR3 sequence: CASSQGPNTGELFF. The CDR3 region has the DNA TGTGCCAGCAGCCAAGGTCCGAACACCGGGGAGCTGTTTTTT.

About this clone: A read error may account for a junction end that differs from germline. The genes are TRBV30 and TRBJ2-7; tentatively, D is TRBD2 (6 bases). Germline V gene sequence: CDR1 GTSNPN, CDR2 SVGIG (reference sequence). The CDR3 spans 13 residues. The CDR3 DNA is TGTGCCGGGAGGTCCCCAGTGGGGGTTGAGCAGTACTTC. Translation gives CAGRSPVGVEQYF.

This clone was seen only a few times. The chain uses TRBV7-2 and TRBJ1-2, with D uncertain. The germline V gene has CDR1 SGHTA and CDR2 FQGNSA. The CDR3 consists of 13 residues. The germline V and J ends were trimmed by 2 bases and 8 bases, with 12 bases remaining between them. CDR3 nucleotide sequence: TGTGCCAGCAGCTTACGCGGTCAACAGGGCTACACCTTC. Protein sequence: CASSLRGQQGYTF.

This clone was seen more than once but under ten times. The V call is TRBV7-2, the J call TRBJ2-7, with 13 nucleotides matching TRBD2. Germline values: CDR1 SGHTA, CDR2 FQGNSA. The CDR3 has 15 amino acids. Unmatched junction bases numbered 10, after V lost 5 bases and J lost 9 bases. CDR3 sequence reads: CASSTGTSGAQGQYF. DNA for the CDR3: TGTGCCAGCAGCACGGGGACTAGCGGGGCCCAAGGGCAGTACTTC.

The chain recombines TRBV7-2 with TRBJ1-1; no clear D gene. The CDR3 has 15 amino acids. The germline CDR1 and CDR2 sequences are SGHTA and FQGNSA. V dropped 0 bases and J dropped 4 bases, with 12 bases sitting between them. CDR3 DNA: TGTGCCAGCAGCTTAGCGTTTTTGGCGATCACTGAAGCTTTCTTT. This sequence encodes CASSLAFLAITEAFF. Using reference TRBV7-2 and TRBJ1-1 for the parts outside the CDR3, the full variable domain is GAGVSQSPSNKVTEKGKDVELRCDPISGHTALYWYRQSLGQGLEFLIYFQGNSAPDKSGLPSDRFSAERTGGSVSTLTIQRTQQEDSAVYLCASSLAFLAITEAFFGQGTRLTVV.

The chain employs TRBV5-6 and TRBJ2-1; D unclear. The CDR3 spans 13 residues. V shed 5 bases and J shed 6 bases, with 12 bases lying between them. Looked up from germline, CDR1 is SGHDT and CDR2 is YYEEEE. The CDR3 protein is CASRFVGLNEQFF. Written as DNA, the CDR3 is TGTGCCAGCAGATTTGTGGGCCTCAATGAGCAGTTCTTC.

The sample holds one count of this clone. The V call is TRBV10-3, the J call TRBJ2-4; 9 nucleotides match TRBD1. The V segment lost 3 bases and the J segment 6 bases; nucleotides outside the gene matches: 3. CDR1 is ENHRY and CDR2 is SYGVKD in the germline V gene. The CDR3 is made up of 14 amino acids. The CDR3 reads CAISERQGGNIQYF. The DNA for the CDR3 is TGTGCCATCAGTGAAAGACAGGGGGGAAACATTCAGTACTTC.

The J gene is TRBJ2-5, the V gene TRBV6-1; 12 bases line up with TRBD1. Per the germline V gene, CDR1 is MNHNS and CDR2 is SASEGT. V lost 6 bases, J lost 4 bases, and 6 bases stayed unmatched. The length of the CDR3 is 15 residues. DNA of the CDR3: TGTGCCAGCAGCACCGGGACAGGGGGCGGAGAGACCCAGTACTTC. Its protein product is CASSTGTGGGETQYF.

Concerning this clone: The same CDR3 is also encoded by other DNA sequences in this sample. The chain carries TRBV4-3 and TRBJ2-2; 8 nucleotides line up with TRBD1. Germline assignment: CDR1 LGHNA and CDR2 YSLEER. This CDR3 is built from 17 residues. The junction had 6 bases not matched to a gene; V was cut back by 1 base and J by 2 bases. CDR3 amino acids: CASSQVGAGGNTGELFF. CDR3 sequence (DNA): TGCGCCAGCAGCCAAGTAGGGGCAGGGGGCAACACCGGGGAGCTGTTTTTT.

This clone was counted between two and nine times. This chain connects TRBV7-2 to TRBJ2-5; weak D call: TRBD1 (5 bases). The germline V and J ends were trimmed by 0 bases and 7 bases, with 9 bases remaining between them. This CDR3 has 13 amino acids. Germline loops: CDR1 SGHTA, CDR2 FQGNSA. The CDR3 protein is CASSLAGEGTQYF. Written as DNA, the CDR3 is TGTGCCAGCAGCTTAGCAGGGGAAGGGACCCAGTACTTC.

In this sample, this clone turned up a few times. V gene TRBV4-3 combines with J gene TRBJ2-3, with D uncertain. Trimming left V 0 bases short and J 4 bases short, with 11 bases between. Germline values: CDR1 LGHNA, CDR2 YSLEER. The CDR3 runs to 15 residues. The CDR3 here is CASSQDLKIADTQYF. In DNA, the CDR3 is TGCGCCAGCAGCCAAGATCTCAAGATCGCAGATACGCAGTATTTT.

The genes are TRBV9 and TRBJ1-1, with a possible D match to TRBD1 (5 bases). The ends were cut back, 7 bases at V and 8 bases at J, with 18 bases in the middle. CDR1 and CDR2 (germline): SGDLS, YYNGEE. This CDR3 is 13 amino acids long. This chain's CDR3 is CASSNGAQTEAFF. The DNA for the CDR3 is TGTGCCAGCTCCAACGGGGCGCAAACGGAAGCTTTCTTT. Looking up the rest from reference TRBV9 and TRBJ1-1 gives the full variable domain: DSGVTQTPKHLITATGQRVTLRCSPRSGDLSVYWYQQSLDQGLQFLIQYYNGEERAKGNILERFSAQQFPDLHSELNLSSLELGDSALYFCASSNGAQTEAFFGQGTRLTVV.

A few counts support this clone. The chain employs TRBV1 and TRBJ2-7; the tabulated D call, TRBD2, remains unverified against the DNA. TRBV1 is reported as a pseudogene. This CDR3 comprises 14 residues. The CDR3 loop is CTSSQGTIRYEQYF. The DNA for the CDR3 is TGCACCAGCAGCCAAGGGACTATCCGCTACGAGCAGTACTTC.

The chain combines TRBV7-9 with TRBJ2-3, with 11 positions matching TRBD2. The length of the CDR3 is 16 residues. Germline V gene lookup returns CDR1 SEHNR and CDR2 FQNEAQ (reference sequence). The junction had 2 bases not matched to a gene; V was cut back by 1 base and J by 2 bases. This CDR3 reads CASSLVLAGATDTQYF. CDR3 coding DNA: TGTGCCAGCAGCTTAGTACTAGCGGGGGCCACAGATACGCAGTATTTT. Filled out from reference TRBV7-9 and TRBJ2-3, the complete variable domain reads DTGVSQNPRHKITKRGQNVTFRCDPISEHNRLYWYRQTLGQGPEFLTYFQNEAQLEKSRLLSDRFSAERPKGSFSTLEIQRTEQGDSAMYLCASSLVLAGATDTQYFGPGTRLTVL.

The gene calls are TRBV18 and TRBJ1-2; the D is unclear. Germline V lookup: CDR1 KGHSH, CDR2 LQKENI. Trimming took 3 bases from V and 8 from J, leaving 7 bases between them. This CDR3 is 11 amino acids long. The CDR3 region is CASSPSRGYTF. In nucleotides, the CDR3 is TGTGCCAGCTCACCCAGCCGGGGCTACACCTTC.

The chain has TRBV2 and TRBJ2-1; either TRBD1 or TRBD2 may supply D (5 bases each). The CDR3 runs to 13 residues. The germline V and J ends were trimmed by 4 bases and 10 bases, with 14 bases remaining between them. Per germline, CDR1 SNHLY and CDR2 FYNNEI. CDR3: CASSVEGYSEQFF. The CDR3 DNA reads as TGTGCCAGCAGTGTCGAGGGGTACAGCGAGCAGTTCTTC.

In its sample, this clone was seen a few times. The rearrangement links TRBV5-1 to TRBJ2-6; no definite D call. Trimming stripped 0 bases from V and 3 bases from J, with 4 bases between. The CDR3 contains 14 residues. The V gene's germline CDR1 is SGHRS and CDR2 YFSETQ. Written as DNA, the CDR3 is TGCGCCAGCAGCTTGGACCGTGGGGCCAACGTCCTGACTTTC. It is translated as CASSLDRGANVLTF.

V is TRBV7-2 and J is TRBJ2-2; D possibly corresponds to TRBD2 (5 bases). This CDR3 is built from 12 residues. The germline V gene encodes CDR1 SGHTA and CDR2 FQGNSA. V shed 4 bases and J shed 7 bases, with 7 bases lying between them. The CDR3 reads CASSSGIGELFF. The CDR3 DNA sequence: TGTGCCAGCAGCTCGGGGATCGGGGAGCTGTTTTTT.